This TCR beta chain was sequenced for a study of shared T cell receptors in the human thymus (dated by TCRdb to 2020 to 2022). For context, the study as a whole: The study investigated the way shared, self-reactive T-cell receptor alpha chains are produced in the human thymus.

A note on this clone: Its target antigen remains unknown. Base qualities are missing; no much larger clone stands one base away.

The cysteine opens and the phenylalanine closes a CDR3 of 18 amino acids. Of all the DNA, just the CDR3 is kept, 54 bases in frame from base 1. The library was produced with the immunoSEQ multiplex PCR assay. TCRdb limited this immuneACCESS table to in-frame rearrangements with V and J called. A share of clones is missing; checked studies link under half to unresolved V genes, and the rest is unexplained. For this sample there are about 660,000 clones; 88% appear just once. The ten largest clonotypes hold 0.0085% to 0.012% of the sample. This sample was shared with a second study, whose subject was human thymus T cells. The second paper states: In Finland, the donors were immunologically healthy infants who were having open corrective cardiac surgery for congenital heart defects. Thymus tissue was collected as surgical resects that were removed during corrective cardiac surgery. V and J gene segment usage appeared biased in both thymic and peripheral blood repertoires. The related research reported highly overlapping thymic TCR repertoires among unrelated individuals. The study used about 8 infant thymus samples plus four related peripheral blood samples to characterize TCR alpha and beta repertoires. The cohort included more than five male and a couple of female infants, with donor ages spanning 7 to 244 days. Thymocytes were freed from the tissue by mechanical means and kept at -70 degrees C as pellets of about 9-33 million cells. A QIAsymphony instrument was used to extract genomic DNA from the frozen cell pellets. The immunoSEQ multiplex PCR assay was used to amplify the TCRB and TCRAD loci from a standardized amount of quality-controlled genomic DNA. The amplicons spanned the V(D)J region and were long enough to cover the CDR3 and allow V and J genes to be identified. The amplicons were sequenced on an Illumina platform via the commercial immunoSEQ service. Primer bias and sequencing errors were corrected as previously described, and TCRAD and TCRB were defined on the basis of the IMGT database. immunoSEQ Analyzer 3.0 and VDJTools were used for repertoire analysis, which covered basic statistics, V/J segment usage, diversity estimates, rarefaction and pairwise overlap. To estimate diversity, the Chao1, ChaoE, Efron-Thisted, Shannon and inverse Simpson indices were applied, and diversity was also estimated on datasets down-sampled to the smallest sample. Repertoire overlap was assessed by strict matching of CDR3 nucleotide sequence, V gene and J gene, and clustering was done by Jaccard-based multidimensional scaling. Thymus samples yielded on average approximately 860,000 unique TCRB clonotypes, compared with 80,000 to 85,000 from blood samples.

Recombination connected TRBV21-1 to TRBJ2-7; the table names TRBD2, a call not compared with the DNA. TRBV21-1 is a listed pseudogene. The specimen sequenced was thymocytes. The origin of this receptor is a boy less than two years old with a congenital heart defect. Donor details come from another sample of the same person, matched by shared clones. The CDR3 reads CASSRVPLAGVGRYEQYF. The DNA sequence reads TGTGCCAGCAGCCGAGTCCCACTAGCGGGAGTTGGGCGGTACGAGCAGTACTTC.